The 29 T cell receptor beta chains given below trace back to one sample, sequenced in a study of cytomegalovirus exposure and HLA in healthy donors. PCR used 60 Vbeta primers and 13 Jbeta primers. Measured with immunoSEQ multiplex PCR; TCRdb has only the in-frame clones, and not every one. This repertoire shows 200,000 or so clones, roughly 70% found once; its top ten account for 2.6%. Sequencing input: PBMCs. These receptors all come from a man between 40 and 49 years old in good health and CMV-seropositive.

The rearrangement joins TRBV28 to TRBJ2-7; possible D gene TRBD1, 6 bases. The germline V gene has CDR1 MDHEN and CDR2 SYDVKM. This CDR3 contains 15 residues. V shed 7 bases and J shed 0 bases, with 16 bases lying between them. CDR3 amino acids: CASTLFSDSSYEQYF. In DNA form, the CDR3 reads TGTGCCAGCACCCTTTTCTCGGACAGCTCCTACGAGCAGTACTTC.

The genes are TRBV5-4 and TRBJ1-1; 8 positions agree with TRBD1. Germline trimming cut 1 base from V and 4 bases from J; bases unmatched to any gene: 3. The CDR3 totals 14 residues. Germline V gene lookup returns CDR1 SGHNT and CDR2 YYREEE (reference sequence). CDR3 residues: CASSLLGQATEAFF. DNA for the CDR3: TGTGCCAGCAGCTTGTTGGGACAGGCCACTGAAGCTTTCTTT.

The chain joins TRBV6-1 to TRBJ2-7, with D possibly matching TRBD2 (6 bases). V lost 4 bases and J lost 3, with 16 bases in between. Per the germline V gene, CDR1 is MNHNS and CDR2 is SASEGT. This CDR3 has 15 amino acids. The CDR3 protein is CASSGSRLGSYEQYF. In nucleotides, the CDR3 is TGTGCCAGCAGTGGAAGCCGCCTCGGGAGCTACGAGCAGTACTTC.

The chain recombines TRBV5-4 with TRBJ2-2, with 7 bases lining up with TRBD2. V was pared by 4 bases and J by 6 bases, with 9 bases of the junction left unmatched. Germline lookup yields CDR1 SGHNT and CDR2 YYREEE (reference sequence). The CDR3 sequence is 15 residues long. The CDR3: CASSQGLNSPGELFF. The CDR3 bases are TGTGCCAGCAGCCAGGGACTAAATTCACCCGGGGAGCTGTTTTTT.

This clone was observed a handful of times. V usage is TRBV13 and J usage is TRBJ2-3; 7 nucleotides agree with TRBD2. Germline assignment: CDR1 PRHDT and CDR2 FYEKMQ (reference sequence). V lost 5 bases, J lost 0 bases, and 17 bases stayed unmatched. There are 19 residues in the CDR3. The CDR3 region has the DNA TGTGCCAGCAGCCCCACCCCTGGGGCGGGGGACCTTAGCACAGATACGCAGTATTTT. This encodes CASSPTPGAGDLSTDTQYF. The variable domain in full, completed from reference TRBV13 and TRBJ2-3, reads AAGVIQSPRHLIKEKRETATLKCYPIPRHDTVYWYQQGPGQDPQFLISFYEKMQSDKGSIPDRFSAQQFSDYHSELNMSSLELGDSALYFCASSPTPGAGDLSTDTQYFGPGTRLTVL.

The CDR3 loop is CAIHPGEGEDTEAFF. In DNA form, the CDR3 reads TGTGCCATACACCCTGGGGAGGGGGAGGACACTGAAGCTTTCTTT. This chain uses TRBV5-4 with TRBJ1-1; possibly TRBD1 for D (6 bases). Germline values: CDR1 SGHNT, CDR2 YYREEE (reference sequence). The ends were cut back, 9 bases at V and 3 bases at J, with 21 bases in the middle. The CDR3 sequence is 15 residues long.

CDR3 sequence: CASSIRPSTWEASPLHF. The CDR3 region has the DNA TGTGCCAGTAGTATCCGGCCTTCGACGTGGGAGGCTTCACCCCTCCACTTT. V usage is TRBV19 and J usage is TRBJ1-6; D not certain. In germline, CDR1 is LNHDA, CDR2 SQIVND (reference sequence). Trimming shortened V by 3 bases and J by 9 bases, and 21 bases separated the two germline ends. The CDR3 length is 17 residues.

The chain recombines TRBV5-1 with TRBJ2-1; D might be TRBD1 (6 bases). The germline V and J ends were trimmed by 4 bases and 0 bases, with 14 bases remaining between them. The CDR3 runs 16 residues. Germline lookup yields CDR1 SGHRS and CDR2 YFSETQ. DNA for the CDR3: TGCGCCAGCAGCCTTTTTACAGGGAGCTCCTACAATGAGCAGTTCTTC. This codes for CASSLFTGSSYNEQFF.

This clone was observed a single time. The chain links TRBV13 to TRBJ2-3; D perhaps matches TRBD2 (5 bases). Trimming shortened V by 1 base and J by 2 bases, and 13 bases separated the two germline ends. The CDR3 is 16 amino acids. Germline V gene lookup returns CDR1 PRHDT and CDR2 FYEKMQ (reference sequence). For the CDR3, the DNA is TGTGCCAGCAGCTTAGTTCGAGGGTACGACACAGATACGCAGTATTTT. As protein: CASSLVRGYDTDTQYF.

The rearrangement uses TRBV2 and TRBJ2-7; tentatively, D is TRBD2 (6 bases). Germline-derived CDR1 and CDR2 are SNHLY and FYNNEI. Trimming cost V 6 bases and J 4 bases, with 19 bases left between them. The CDR3 is made up of 15 amino acids. CDR3 sequence: CASSLGPGDGYEQYF. The CDR3 nucleotides are TGTGCCAGCAGCTTAGGGCCGGGGGATGGGTACGAGCAGTACTTC. Full variable domain (outside the CDR3, taken from reference TRBV2 and TRBJ2-7): EPEVTQTPSHQVTQMGQEVILRCVPISNHLYFYWYRQILGQKVEFLVSFYNNEISEKSEIFDDQFSVERPDGSNFTLKIRSTKLEDSAMYFCASSLGPGDGYEQYFGPGTRLTVT.

This clone was observed a handful of times. The chain combines TRBV10-3 with TRBJ2-5; 8 bases agree with TRBD1. Trimming at V came to 7 bases and at J to 5 bases, leaving 12 bases not matched to a gene. This CDR3 is built from 15 residues. Germline loops: CDR1 ENHRY, CDR2 SYGVKD. CDR3 bases: TGTGCCATCAAAAGGGGACAGGCCGGGATCGAGACCCAGTACTTC. Its translation: CAIKRGQAGIETQYF.

V is TRBV5-1 and J is TRBJ1-1; D not certain. V was cut by 3 bases and J by 11 bases, with 17 bases left in between. The V gene's germline CDR1 is SGHRS and CDR2 YFSETQ. The length of the CDR3 is 13 residues. CDR3 bases: TGCGCCAGCAGCTCTGATCGGTCCTCGAGGGCTTTCTTT. As protein: CASSSDRSSRAFF.

With regard to this clone: At the DNA level, this CDR3 is encoded by other sequences in the same sample as well. The chain combines TRBV28 with TRBJ1-5, with a tentative D call TRBD1 (6 bases). The length of the CDR3 is 16 residues. The germline V gene encodes CDR1 MDHEN and CDR2 SYDVKM. The DNA for the CDR3 is TGTGCTAGTAGTTTCGCCTACCACAGGGCCGATCAGCCCCAGCATTTT. Amino acid sequence: CASSFAYHRADQPQHF.

The genes are TRBV11-3 and TRBJ1-2; 8 bases are shared with TRBD1. The CDR3 contains 13 residues. CDR1 is SGHNT and CDR2 is YENEEA in the germline V gene. With 8 bases clipped from V and 4 bases from J, the junction kept 6 bases outside the gene matches. The DNA for the CDR3 is TGTGCCAGCCGTGACAGGGGAGGCTATGGCTACACCTTC. Protein product: CASRDRGGYGYTF.

V gene TRBV5-1 combines with J gene TRBJ2-7; 7 bases align to TRBD1. The CDR3 loop spans 14 amino acids. CDR1 is SGHRS, CDR2 YFSETQ, per germline. After removal of 0 bases from V and 0 bases from J, the junction contained 0 bases not matched to a gene. This CDR3 is CASSLGDSSYEQYF. In DNA form, the CDR3 reads TGCGCCAGCAGCTTGGGGGACAGCTCCTACGAGCAGTACTTC.

V is TRBV5-8 and J is TRBJ2-4, with D perhaps matching TRBD1 (5 bases). The CDR3 contains 13 residues. The germline V gene has CDR1 SGHTS and CDR2 YDEGEE. The V and J ends lost 4 bases and 8 bases respectively, with 13 bases between them. CDR3 DNA: TGTGCCAGCAGCAGACAGTCTCGAGACATTCAGTACTTC. Residues: CASSRQSRDIQYF.

The chain recombines TRBV10-3 with TRBJ1-6; D is unclear. V dropped 4 bases and J dropped 3 bases, with 7 bases sitting between them. Germline CDR1 is ENHRY and CDR2 is SYGVKD. The CDR3 loop spans 14 amino acids. DNA of the CDR3: TGTGCCATCAGTGGTCGAGGCTATAATTCACCCCTCCACTTT. As protein: CAISGRGYNSPLHF.

This clone was observed a handful of times. The genes are TRBV6-5 and TRBJ2-5, with 9 nucleotides matching TRBD1. V gave up 6 bases and J gave up 11 bases; unmatched junction bases: 10. Germline V gives CDR1 MNHEY, CDR2 SVGAGI. The CDR3 spans 13 residues. The CDR3 nucleotides read TGTGCCAGCAGACCCGGGACAGGGCGACAGCAGTACTTC. Its translation is CASRPGTGRQQYF.

CDR3 loop: CASSLEGNYEQYF. CDR3 nucleotides: TGCGCCAGCAGCTTGGAGGGGAATTACGAGCAGTACTTC. The chain uses TRBV5-1 and TRBJ2-7; perhaps TRBD1 as D (5 bases). Trimming took off 0 bases at V and 4 bases at J, with 8 bases between the two ends. The CDR3 has 13 amino acids. CDR1 is SGHRS, CDR2 YFSETQ, per germline.

This chain connects TRBV5-1 to TRBJ1-1; TRBD1 agrees at 7 bases. J gave up 0 bases and V 4 bases, and 6 bases lay outside the gene matches. This CDR3 has 15 amino acids. Germline CDR1 and CDR2: SGHRS and YFSETQ. DNA of the CDR3: TGCGCCAGCAGCCCGGCAGGGGGACTGAACACTGAAGCTTTCTTT. Protein sequence: CASSPAGGLNTEAFF. Variable domain in full (rest from reference TRBV5-1 and TRBJ1-1): KAGVTQTPRYLIKTRGQQVTLSCSPISGHRSVSWYQQTPGQGLQFLFEYFSETQRNKGNFPGRFSGRQFSNSRSEMNVSTLELGDSALYLCASSPAGGLNTEAFFGQGTRLTVV.

This chain joins TRBV6-6 and TRBJ2-3; possibly TRBD1 for D (5 bases). Trimming left V 0 bases short and J 1 base short, with 11 bases between. Germline V lookup: CDR1 MNHNY, CDR2 SVGAGI (reference sequence). There are 16 residues in the CDR3. The CDR3 nucleotides read TGTGCCAGCAGTTACTCCCAGGGTAGTGGCACAGATACGCAGTATTTT. It translates to CASSYSQGSGTDTQYF.

The V and J genes are TRBV5-6 and TRBJ1-4; D not resolved. This CDR3 is built from 13 residues. Germline CDR1 reads SGHDT; CDR2 reads YYEEEE. V was clipped by 2 bases and J by 5 bases, with 7 bases between them. CDR3: CASSFTVNEKLFF. The CDR3 region has the DNA TGTGCCAGCAGCTTTACGGTAAATGAAAAACTGTTTTTT.

The chain has TRBV10-2 and TRBJ1-2; tentatively, D is TRBD1 (6 bases). The V gene lost 11 bases and the J gene lost 4 bases, with 20 bases spanning the gap. The CDR3 totals 14 residues. CDR1 and CDR2 from the germline V gene are WSHSY and SAAADI. The CDR3 loop reads CAAGNSGVFYGYTF. DNA for the CDR3: TGCGCCGCGGGCAACTCAGGGGTTTTCTATGGCTACACCTTC.

V is TRBV18 and J is TRBJ2-5; tentative D call: TRBD1 (6 bases). This CDR3 is 15 amino acids long. The germline gives CDR1 KGHSH, CDR2 LQKENI. V lost 6 bases and J lost 5, with 19 bases in between. The CDR3 DNA reads as TGTGCCAGCTCTCCCGACAGGCCCAGGAGGGAGACCCAGTACTTC. The encoded protein is CASSPDRPRRETQYF.

The chain combines TRBV2 with TRBJ1-3, with D possibly being TRBD1 (5 bases). Germline assignment: CDR1 SNHLY and CDR2 FYNNEI. Trimming took 4 bases from V and 4 from J, leaving 11 bases between them. This CDR3 comprises 14 residues. This chain's CDR3 is CASSAQGSGNTIYF. DNA for the CDR3: TGTGCCAGCAGTGCTCAGGGATCAGGAAACACCATATATTTT.

As for this clone: The CDR3 does not close with the conserved phenylalanine or tryptophan, likely indicating a read error. This rearrangement joins TRBV5-1 to TRBJ2-7; 7 bases align to TRBD1. The CDR3 runs 13 residues. Losses at the gene ends were 4 bases for V and 6 bases for J; bases not matched to a gene: 7. The germline V gene encodes CDR1 SGHRS and CDR2 YFSETQ. The DNA of the CDR3 is TGCGCCAGCAGCGAAAGGGACAGCGGCGAGCAGTACCTC. This gives the protein CASSERDSGEQYL.

This clone has only a few counts. The rearrangement links TRBV10-3 to TRBJ2-5, with 9 bases that match TRBD1. V lost 0 bases and J lost 4; bases outside the gene matches: 3. Germline-derived CDR1 and CDR2 are ENHRY and SYGVKD. CDR3 size: 15 residues. The CDR3 loop reads CAISESGGQGETQYF. In nucleotides, the CDR3 is TGTGCCATCAGTGAGTCGGGGGGACAGGGAGAGACCCAGTACTTC.

The genes are TRBV21-1 and TRBJ2-5; the D call TRBD1 from the table was never checked on the DNA. TRBV21-1 is annotated as a pseudogene. The CDR3 contains 17 residues. The CDR3 protein is CASSKSLKTRKQETQYF. The CDR3 DNA reads TGTGCCAGCAGCAAATCGCTTAAGACCAGGAAACAAGAGACCCAGTACTTC.

This chain links TRBV7-9 with TRBJ1-3; TRBD1 matches at 8 bases. CDR1 is SEHNR and CDR2 is FQNEAQ in the germline V gene (reference sequence). This CDR3 has 18 residues. With V trimmed by 3 bases and J by 2 bases, 12 bases remained unmatched. The CDR3: CASSLTGARSPTGNTIYF. Written as DNA, the CDR3 is TGTGCCAGCAGCTTGACAGGGGCACGCAGCCCAACTGGAAACACCATATATTTT. Using reference TRBV7-9 and TRBJ1-3 for the parts outside the CDR3, the full variable domain is DTGVSQNPRHKITKRGQNVTFRCDPISEHNRLYWYRQTLGQGPEFLTYFQNEAQLEKSRLLSDRFSAERPKGSFSTLEIQRTEQGDSAMYLCASSLTGARSPTGNTIYFGEGSWLTVV.